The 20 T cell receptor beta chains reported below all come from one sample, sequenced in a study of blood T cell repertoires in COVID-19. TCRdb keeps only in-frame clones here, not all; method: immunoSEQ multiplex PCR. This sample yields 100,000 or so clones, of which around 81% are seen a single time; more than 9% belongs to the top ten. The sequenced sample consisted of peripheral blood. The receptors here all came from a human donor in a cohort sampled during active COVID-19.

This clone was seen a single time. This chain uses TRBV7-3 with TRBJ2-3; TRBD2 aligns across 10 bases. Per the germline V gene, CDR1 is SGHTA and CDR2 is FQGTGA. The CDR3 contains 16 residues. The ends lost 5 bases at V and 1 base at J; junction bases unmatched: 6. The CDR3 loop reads CASSPLAGAGTDTQYF. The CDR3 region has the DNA TGTGCCAGCAGCCCCCTAGCGGGGGCCGGCACAGATACGCAGTATTTT.

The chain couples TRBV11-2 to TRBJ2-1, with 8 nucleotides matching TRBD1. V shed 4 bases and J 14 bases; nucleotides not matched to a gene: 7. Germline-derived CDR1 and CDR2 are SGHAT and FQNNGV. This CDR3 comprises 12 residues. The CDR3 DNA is TGTGCCAGCAGCTCTGGGACAGGTAGGGAGTTCTTC. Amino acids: CASSSGTGREFF.

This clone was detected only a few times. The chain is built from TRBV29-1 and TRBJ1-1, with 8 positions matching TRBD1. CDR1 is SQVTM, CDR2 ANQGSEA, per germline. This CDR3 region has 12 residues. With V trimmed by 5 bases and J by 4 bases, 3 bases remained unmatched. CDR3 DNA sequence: TGCAGCGTTCGTCAGGGGGCCACTGAAGCTTTCTTT. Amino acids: CSVRQGATEAFF.

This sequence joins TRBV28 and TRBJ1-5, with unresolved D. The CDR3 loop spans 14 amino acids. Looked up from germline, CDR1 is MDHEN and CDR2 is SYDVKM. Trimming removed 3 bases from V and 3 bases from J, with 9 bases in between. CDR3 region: CASSFGQNNQPQHF. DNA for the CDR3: TGTGCCAGCAGTTTTGGGCAGAACAATCAGCCCCAGCATTTT. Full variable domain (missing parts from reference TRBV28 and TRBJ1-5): DVKVTQSSRYLVKRTGEKVFLECVQDMDHENMFWYRQDPGLGLRLIYFSYDVKMKEKGDIPEGYSVSREKKERFSLILESASTNQTSMYLCASSFGQNNQPQHFGDGTRLSIL.

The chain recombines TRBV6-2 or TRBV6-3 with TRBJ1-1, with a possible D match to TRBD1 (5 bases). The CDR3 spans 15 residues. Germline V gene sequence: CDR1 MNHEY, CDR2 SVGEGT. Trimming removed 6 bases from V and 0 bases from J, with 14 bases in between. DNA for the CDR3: TGTGCCAGCAGCCCCAGGGTATTGGTGAACACTGAAGCTTTCTTT. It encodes CASSPRVLVNTEAFF.

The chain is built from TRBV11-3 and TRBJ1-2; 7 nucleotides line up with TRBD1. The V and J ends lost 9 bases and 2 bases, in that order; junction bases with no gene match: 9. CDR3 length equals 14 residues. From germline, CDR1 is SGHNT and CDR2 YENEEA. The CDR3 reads CASSPGQTNYGYTF. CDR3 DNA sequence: TGTGCCAGTTCCCCGGGACAGACAAACTATGGCTACACCTTC.

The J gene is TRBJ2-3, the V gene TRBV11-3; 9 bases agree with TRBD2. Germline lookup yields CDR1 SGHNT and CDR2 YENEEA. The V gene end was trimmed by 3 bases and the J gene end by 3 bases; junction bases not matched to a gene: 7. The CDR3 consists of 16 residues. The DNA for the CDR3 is TGTGCCAGCAGCTTCGGTAGCGGGAGCGGTACAGATACGCAGTATTTT. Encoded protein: CASSFGSGSGTDTQYF.

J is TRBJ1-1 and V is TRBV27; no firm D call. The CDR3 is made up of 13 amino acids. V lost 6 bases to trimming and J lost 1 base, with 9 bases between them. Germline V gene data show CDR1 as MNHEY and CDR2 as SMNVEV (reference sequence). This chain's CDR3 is CASRAQENTEAFF. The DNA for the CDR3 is TGTGCCAGCAGGGCGCAGGAGAACACTGAAGCTTTCTTT.

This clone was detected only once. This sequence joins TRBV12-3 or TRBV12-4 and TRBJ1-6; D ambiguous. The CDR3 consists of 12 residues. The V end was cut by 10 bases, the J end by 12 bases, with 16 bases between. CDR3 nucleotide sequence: TGTGCCACCTCGACCGGGCGGGGACCCCTCCACTTT. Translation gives CATSTGRGPLHF.

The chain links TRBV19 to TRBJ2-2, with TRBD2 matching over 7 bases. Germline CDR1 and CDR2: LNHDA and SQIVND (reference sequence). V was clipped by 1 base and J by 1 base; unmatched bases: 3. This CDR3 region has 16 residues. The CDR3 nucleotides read TGTGCCAGTAGTATAGTTGCGGGGGTGAACACCGGGGAGCTGTTTTTT. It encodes CASSIVAGVNTGELFF.

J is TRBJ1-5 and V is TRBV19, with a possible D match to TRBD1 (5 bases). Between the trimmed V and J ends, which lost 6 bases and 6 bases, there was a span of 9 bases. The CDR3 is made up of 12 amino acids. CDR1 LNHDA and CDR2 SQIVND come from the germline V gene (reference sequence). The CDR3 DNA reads TGTGCCAGTAGCCAGGGTGTTCAGCCCCAGCATTTT. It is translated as CASSQGVQPQHF. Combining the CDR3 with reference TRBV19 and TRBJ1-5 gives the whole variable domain DGGITQSPKYLFRKEGQNVTLSCEQNLNHDAMYWYRQDPGQGLRLIYYSQIVNDFQKGDIAEGYSVSREKKESFPLTVTSAQKNPTAFYLCASSQGVQPQHFGDGTRLSIL.

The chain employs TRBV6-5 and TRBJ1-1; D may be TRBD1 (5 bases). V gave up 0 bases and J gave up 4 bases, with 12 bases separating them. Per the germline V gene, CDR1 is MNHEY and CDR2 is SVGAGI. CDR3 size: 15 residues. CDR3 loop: CASSYSWRGSTEAFF. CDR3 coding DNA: TGTGCCAGCAGTTACTCCTGGAGGGGTAGCACTGAAGCTTTCTTT.

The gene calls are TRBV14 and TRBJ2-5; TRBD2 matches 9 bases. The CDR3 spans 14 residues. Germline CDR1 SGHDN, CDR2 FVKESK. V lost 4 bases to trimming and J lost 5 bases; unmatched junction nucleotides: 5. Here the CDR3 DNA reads TGTGCCAGCAGCCCCGCGGCGGGAGGGGAGACCCAGTACTTC. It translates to CASSPAAGGETQYF.

The CDR3 nucleotides read TGTGCCAGCACCCAGGGTAGAGAGCCCCAGCATTTT. Translated: CASTQGREPQHF. V and J are TRBV12-3 or TRBV12-4 and TRBJ1-5; TRBD1 is a possible D gene (5 bases). The germline V and J ends were trimmed by 7 bases and 8 bases, with 12 bases remaining between them. There are 12 residues in the CDR3.

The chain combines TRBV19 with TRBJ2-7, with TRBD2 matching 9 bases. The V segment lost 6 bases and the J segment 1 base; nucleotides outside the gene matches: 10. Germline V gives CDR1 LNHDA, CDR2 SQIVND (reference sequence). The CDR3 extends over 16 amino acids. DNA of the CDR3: TGTGCCAGTAGCCAAACCCTAGCGGGACAATCCTACGAGCAGTACTTC. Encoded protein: CASSQTLAGQSYEQYF.

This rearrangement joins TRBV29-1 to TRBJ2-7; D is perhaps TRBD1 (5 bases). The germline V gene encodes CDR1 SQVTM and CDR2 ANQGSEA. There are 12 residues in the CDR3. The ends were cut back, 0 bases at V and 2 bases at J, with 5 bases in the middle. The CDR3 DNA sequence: TGCAGCGTTGAAGAAGGGGCCTACGAGCAGTACTTC. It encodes CSVEEGAYEQYF.

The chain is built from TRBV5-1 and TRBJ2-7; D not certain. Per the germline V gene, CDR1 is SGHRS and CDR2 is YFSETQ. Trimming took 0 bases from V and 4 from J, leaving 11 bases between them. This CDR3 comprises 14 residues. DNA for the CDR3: TGCGCCAGCAGCTTGGATGCTGAAGCTTACGAGCAGTACTTC. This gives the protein CASSLDAEAYEQYF.

The CDR3 coding sequence is TGTGCCAGCAGAGGGGTTTCTGGGGCCAACGTCCTGACTTTC. Translated: CASRGVSGANVLTF. The chain recombines TRBV6-6 with TRBJ2-6; a weak D match, TRBD1 (5 bases). Deletions cut 6 bases from V and 1 base from J, with 7 bases between. The CDR3 is made up of 14 amino acids. Germline CDR1 and CDR2: MNHNY and SVGAGI (reference sequence).

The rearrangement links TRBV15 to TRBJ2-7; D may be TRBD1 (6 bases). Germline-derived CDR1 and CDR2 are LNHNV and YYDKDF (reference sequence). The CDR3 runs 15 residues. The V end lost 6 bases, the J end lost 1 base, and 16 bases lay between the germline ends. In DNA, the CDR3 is TGTGCCACCAGAGCTCCCGGGACATTGTCCTACGAGCAGTACTTC. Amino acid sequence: CATRAPGTLSYEQYF.

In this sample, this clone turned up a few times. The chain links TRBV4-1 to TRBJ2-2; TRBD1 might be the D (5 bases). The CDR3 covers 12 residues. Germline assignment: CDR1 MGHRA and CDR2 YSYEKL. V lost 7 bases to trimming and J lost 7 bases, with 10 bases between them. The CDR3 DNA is TGCGCCAGCACCAAAGGGGTCGGGGAGCTGTTTTTT. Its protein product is CASTKGVGELFF.